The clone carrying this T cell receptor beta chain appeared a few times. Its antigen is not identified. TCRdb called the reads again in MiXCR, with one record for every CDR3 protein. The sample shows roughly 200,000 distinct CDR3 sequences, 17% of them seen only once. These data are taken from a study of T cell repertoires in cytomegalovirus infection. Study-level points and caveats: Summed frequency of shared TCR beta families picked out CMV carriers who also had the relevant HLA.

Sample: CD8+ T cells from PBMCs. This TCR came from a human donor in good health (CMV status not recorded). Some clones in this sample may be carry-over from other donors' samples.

CDR3 nucleotide sequence: TGCAGCGTTGAAGGTGCTAGCACAGATACGCAGTATTTT. Translating gives CSVEGASTDTQYF. J is TRBJ2-3 and V is TRBV29-1; D is ambiguous. Germline CDR1 is SQVTM and CDR2 is ANQGSEA. V was clipped by 1 base and J by 0 bases, with 5 bases between them. The CDR3 has 13 amino acids.